This T cell receptor (beta chain) was captured by sequencing in a study of long-term antiretroviral therapy in people with HIV. Study-wide points: Although diversity increased after ART, it remained lower than in transplant donor controls.

The authors ran the immunoSEQ assay, v3.0, at survey level. Some clones are missing from TCRdb's copy, which holds only in-frame ones; the method was immunoSEQ multiplex PCR. The sample lists approximately 22,000 clones, around 80% occurring once. The CDR3 is 15 amino acids. V was pared by 4 bases and J by 2 bases, with 12 bases between. Per germline, CDR1 LGHNA and CDR2 YSLEER. A note on this clone: What it binds is not known.

The sequence was obtained from a woman aged 45-60 years with HIV. The rearrangement links TRBV4-3 to TRBJ1-5; D uncertain. The sequenced sample was unsorted PBMCs, obtained 1.9 years after starting antiretroviral therapy. CDR3 DNA sequence: TGCGCCAGCAGCCCCGATCGTAGGGGCAATCAGCCCCAGCATTTT. Protein: CASSPDRRGNQPQHF.